Below are 11 T cell receptor beta chains sequenced from a single sample in a study of blood T cell repertoires in COVID-19. Data came from immunoSEQ multiplex PCR; TCRdb stores just in-frame clones and leaves some out. This sample has 250,000 or so clones; roughly nine tenths occur once, and the top ten carry under 3%. Sequencing input: PBMCs or T cells enriched from blood (not recorded which). These receptors all come from a woman younger than 30 who had recovered from COVID-19.

The chain has TRBV28 and TRBJ2-3; the D is unclear. V lost 2 bases and J 6 bases, leaving 18 bases between the germline ends. CDR3 size: 16 residues. In germline, CDR1 is MDHEN, CDR2 SYDVKM. The CDR3 is CASSLNLAVKHDTQYF. In DNA form, the CDR3 reads TGTGCCAGCAGTTTAAATTTGGCGGTAAAGCATGATACGCAGTATTTT.

The chain couples TRBV7-6 to TRBJ1-1; 8 bases line up with TRBD1. V dropped 5 bases and J dropped 3; count of bases not matched to a gene: 8. Looked up from germline, CDR1 is SGHVS and CDR2 is FNYEAQ. The CDR3 consists of 15 residues. Here the CDR3 reads CASSARTGTDTEAFF. CDR3 DNA sequence: TGTGCCAGCAGCGCACGGACAGGGACGGACACTGAAGCTTTCTTT. The full variable domain, completed using reference TRBV7-6 and TRBJ1-1, is GAGVSQSPRYKVTKRGQDVALRCDPISGHVSLYWYRQALGQGPEFLTYFNYEAQQDKSGLPNDRFSAERPEGSISTLTIQRTEQRDSAMYRCASSARTGTDTEAFFGQGTRLTVV.

Worth noting for this clone: Sequence at one end of the junction differs from germline and may be a read error. This specimen includes other DNA sequences encoding the same CDR3. The chain is built from TRBV7-8 and TRBJ2-7; D ambiguous. The length of the CDR3 is 11 residues. Germline lookup yields CDR1 SGHVS and CDR2 FQNEAQ. CDR3 protein: CASSLYYEQYF. CDR3 bases: TGCGCCAGCAGTCTTTACTACGAGCAGTACTTC. Full variable domain (rest looked up from reference TRBV7-8 and TRBJ2-7): GAGVSQSPRYKVAKRGQDVALRCDPISGHVSLFWYQQALGQGPEFLTYFQNEAQLDKSGLPSDRFFAERPEGSVSTLKIQRTQQEDSAVYLCASSLYYEQYFGPGTRLTVT.

This clone was seen once. The genes are TRBV7-2 and TRBJ2-6; the match to TRBD1 covers 8 bases. Germline assignment: CDR1 SGHTA and CDR2 FQGNSA. J was trimmed by 1 base and V by 5 bases; bases with no gene match: 10. The CDR3 sequence is 18 residues long. CDR3 coding DNA: TGTGCCAGCAGCCCGCTGCAGGGGGCGCTTTCTGGGGCCAACGTCCTGACTTTC. Translated: CASSPLQGALSGANVLTF.

CDR3 amino acids: CAWSVGNRLDTGELFF. The CDR3 nucleotides are TGTGCCTGGAGTGTAGGGAACAGGCTTGACACCGGGGAGCTGTTTTTT. The chain is built from TRBV30 and TRBJ2-2; D perhaps matches TRBD1 (5 bases). V lost 0 bases and J lost 3, with 14 bases in between. Germline CDR1 is GTSNPN and CDR2 is SVGIG (reference sequence). This CDR3 is 16 amino acids long.

This CDR3 is CASSSGGEQFF. DNA for the CDR3: TGTGCCAGCAGCTCAGGGGGTGAGCAGTTCTTC. The chain has TRBV7-6 and TRBJ2-1; 7 bases line up with TRBD1. The CDR3 runs 11 residues. Germline CDR1 SGHVS, CDR2 FNYEAQ. The trim removed 4 bases at V and 9 bases at J, leaving 0 bases unmatched.

The chain employs TRBV2 and TRBJ1-2; 7 nucleotides line up with TRBD1. The CDR3 totals 14 residues. The trim removed 6 bases at V and 13 bases at J, leaving 17 bases unmatched. The germline V gene has CDR1 SNHLY and CDR2 FYNNEI. For the CDR3, the DNA is TGTGCCAGCAGCCGACCCTCTGGGACAGAGGCGCTCACCTTC. Translation gives CASSRPSGTEALTF.

This clone was counted between two and nine times. V usage is TRBV7-9 and J usage is TRBJ2-7; unclear D gene. Trimming left V 4 bases short and J 3 bases short, with 7 bases between. The CDR3 is 12 residues long. The germline V gene encodes CDR1 SEHNR and CDR2 FQNEAQ (reference sequence). This CDR3 reads CASSSRYYEQYF. The CDR3, as DNA: TGTGCCAGCAGCTCACGCTACTACGAGCAGTACTTC.

V is TRBV7-9 and J is TRBJ1-4; D is undetermined. CDR1 SEHNR and CDR2 FQNEAQ come from the germline V gene (reference sequence). The CDR3 has 16 residues. V shed 5 bases and J shed 0 bases, with 13 bases lying between them. CDR3 residues: CASSPSWLATNEKLFF. The CDR3 DNA follows: TGTGCCAGCAGCCCATCCTGGCTTGCAACTAATGAAAAACTGTTTTTT. Full variable domain (outside the CDR3, taken from reference TRBV7-9 and TRBJ1-4): DTGVSQNPRHKITKRGQNVTFRCDPISEHNRLYWYRQTLGQGPEFLTYFQNEAQLEKSRLLSDRFSAERPKGSFSTLEIQRTEQGDSAMYLCASSPSWLATNEKLFFGSGTQLSVL.

The chain uses TRBV14 and TRBJ2-1; a possible D gene is TRBD2 (5 bases). The CDR3 spans 19 residues. V was clipped by 3 bases and J by 8 bases, with 29 bases between them. Germline-derived CDR1 and CDR2 are SGHDN and FVKESK. The CDR3 sequence: CASSHGSVGSLDFPDEQFF. The CDR3 region has the DNA TGTGCCAGCAGCCATGGGAGCGTGGGAAGCCTCGATTTTCCGGATGAGCAGTTCTTC. The whole variable domain, remainder taken from reference TRBV14 and TRBJ2-1, is EAGVTQFPSHSVIEKGQTVTLRCDPISGHDNLYWYRRVMGKEIKFLLHFVKESKQDESGMPNNRFLAERTGGTYSTLKVQPAELEDSGVYFCASSHGSVGSLDFPDEQFFGPGTRLTVL.

This clone was recorded many times. This chain uses TRBV7-9 with TRBJ1-1; 7 bases map to TRBD1. J was trimmed by 1 base and V by 4 bases; bases with no gene match: 12. Germline loops: CDR1 SEHNR, CDR2 FQNEAQ (reference sequence). CDR3 length: 17 amino acids. The CDR3 is CASSSTDRATQNTEAFF. The CDR3, as DNA: TGTGCCAGCAGCTCTACTGACAGGGCCACCCAGAACACTGAAGCTTTCTTT. The complete variable domain, with remaining parts taken from reference TRBV7-9 and TRBJ1-1, reads DTGVSQNPRHKITKRGQNVTFRCDPISEHNRLYWYRQTLGQGPEFLTYFQNEAQLEKSRLLSDRFSAERPKGSFSTLEIQRTEQGDSAMYLCASSSTDRATQNTEAFFGQGTRLTVV.